Here is one T cell receptor (beta chain) with its context. This table comes from immunoSEQ multiplex PCR, and its TCRdb copy is limited to in-frame clones, with some not included. In the table there are about 140,000 clones, less than 90% of which are singletons. Germline CDR1 MDHEN, CDR2 SYDVKM. This CDR3 region has 11 residues. With 4 bases removed from V and 11 bases from J, the gap between germline ends came to 9 bases. The data originate from a study of blood T cell repertoires in COVID-19. This receptor was identified in a young man with COVID-19, enrolled during active disease. The sequencing sample was made of peripheral blood. The chain joins TRBV28 to TRBJ2-1; possible D gene TRBD2, 5 bases. CDR3 in amino acids: CASSYDYKQFF. The DNA for the CDR3 is TGTGCCAGCAGTTATGACTACAAGCAGTTCTTC.